This TCR beta chain appears in the sequencing data of a study of response to subunit inactivated influenza vaccine. Findings and caveats of the study: The authors put forward the suggestion that each seasonal influenza vaccination may bring in only a limited number of new T cells.

From the RT-PCR reads, TCRdb called clonotypes with MiXCR, one entry per CDR3 protein. This sample yields about 310,000 distinct CDR3 sequences, of which 22% are seen a single time; over 9% belongs to the top ten. Germline V gene data show CDR1 as LGHNA and CDR2 as YNFKEQ. The CDR3 is 14 residues long. V gave up 4 bases and J gave up 7 bases, with 16 bases separating them. Note on this clonotype: What it binds is unknown.

The clonotype originates from a man aged 45 to 75 who received an inactivated influenza vaccine. This material consisted of PBMCs from blood, taken about 20 months after vaccination. The gene calls are TRBV4-2 and TRBJ1-2; D is perhaps TRBD1 (6 bases). The CDR3 spells CASSPGTYGSGYTF. In DNA, the CDR3 is TGTGCCAGCAGCCCGGGGACATACGGCTCTGGCTACACCTTC.